The 27 T cell receptor beta chains in this list originate from one sample, sequenced in a study of blood T cell repertoires in COVID-19. Profiling relied on immunoSEQ multiplex PCR, and the TCRdb table lists in-frame clones only, not all of them. The sample consists of roughly 260,000 clones, approximately 86% of them appearing once. The sample consisted of PBMCs or T cells enriched from blood (not recorded which). All receptors derive from a woman between 18 and 29 years old who had recovered from COVID-19.

CDR3 amino acids: CASSPLEIMNTEAFF. CDR3 bases: TGTGCCAGCTCACCACTAGAGATAATGAACACTGAAGCTTTCTTT. The genes are TRBV18 and TRBJ1-1; D is unresolved. The length of the CDR3 is 15 residues. Deletions cut 1 base from V and 0 bases from J, with 9 bases between. CDR1 is KGHSH and CDR2 is LQKENI in the germline V gene.

The chain recombines TRBV29-1 with TRBJ2-7, with 7 bases fitting TRBD1. This CDR3 is 15 amino acids long. With V trimmed by 0 bases and J by 2 bases, 7 bases remained unmatched. CDR1 is SQVTM and CDR2 is ANQGSEA in the germline V gene. In DNA form, the CDR3 reads TGCAGCGTTGAAGAGGTGGACAGGCCTCCCTACGAGCAGTACTTC. It is translated as CSVEEVDRPPYEQYF.

This clone was observed a few times. This chain connects TRBV10-3 to TRBJ2-7; the match to TRBD1 covers 8 bases. The CDR3 spans 14 residues. Germline V CDR1 and CDR2: ENHRY, SYGVKD. V dropped 8 bases and J dropped 7; count of bases not matched to a gene: 13. The CDR3 DNA reads as TGTGCCATCCGTCAGGGGCAGGGGGCGGGAGAGCAGTACTTC. Its translation is CAIRQGQGAGEQYF.

This clone was detected many times. The rearrangement joins TRBV21-1 to TRBJ1-2; the D segment call TRBD1 is taken from the table without a DNA check. TRBV21-1 is given as a pseudogene. The CDR3 is 12 residues long. The DNA of the CDR3 is TGTGCCAGCAGGTGGGACAGAAATGGCTACACCTTC. Its protein is CASRWDRNGYTF.

The V call is TRBV12-5, the J call TRBJ2-7; 14 bases are a match to TRBD2. The CDR3 is 15 residues long. Germline CDR1 is LGHNT and CDR2 is FRNRAP. V was pared by 5 bases and J by 5 bases, with 5 bases of the junction left unmatched. The CDR3 loop is CASGAGTSGGDEQYF. The CDR3, as DNA: TGTGCTAGTGGTGCGGGGACTAGCGGGGGTGACGAGCAGTACTTC.

This clone has just a few counts. The chain has TRBV5-1 and TRBJ1-3, with D possibly matching TRBD1 (6 bases). Trimming pared 4 bases from V and 2 bases from J, leaving 13 bases between. Germline assignment: CDR1 SGHRS and CDR2 YFSETQ. The CDR3 is 15 residues long. CDR3 bases: TGCGCCAGCAGCCCAGGGGCGAACGCTGGAAACACCATATATTTT. Translated, it gives CASSPGANAGNTIYF. Drawing the rest from reference TRBV5-1 and TRBJ1-3, the complete variable domain is KAGVTQTPRYLIKTRGQQVTLSCSPISGHRSVSWYQQTPGQGLQFLFEYFSETQRNKGNFPGRFSGRQFSNSRSEMNVSTLELGDSALYLCASSPGANAGNTIYFGEGSWLTVV.

This clone was observed a few times. The rearrangement links TRBV28 to TRBJ2-7; D remains unclear. CDR1 and CDR2 from the germline V gene are MDHEN and SYDVKM. Trimming stripped 10 bases from V and 3 bases from J, with 19 bases between. The CDR3 has 14 residues. CDR3 coding DNA: TGTGCCACCCAGATTGGTCAGATAAGCTACGAGCAGTACTTC. It yields the protein CATQIGQISYEQYF. The variable domain in full, with the rest retrieved from reference TRBV28 and TRBJ2-7, is DVKVTQSSRYLVKRTGEKVFLECVQDMDHENMFWYRQDPGLGLRLIYFSYDVKMKEKGDIPEGYSVSREKKERFSLILESASTNQTSMYLCATQIGQISYEQYFGPGTRLTVT.

The chain links TRBV6-6 to TRBJ1-6, with D uncertain. Germline CDR1 and CDR2: MNHNY and SVGAGI (reference sequence). The CDR3 contains 14 residues. With 4 bases removed from V and 8 bases from J, the gap between germline ends came to 12 bases. CDR3: CASSLEGRDSPLHF. The CDR3 DNA reads TGTGCCAGCAGTTTAGAGGGTCGGGATTCACCCCTCCACTTT.

The V call is TRBV4-1, the J call TRBJ1-1, with a possible D match to TRBD1 (6 bases). Germline V gene sequence: CDR1 MGHRA, CDR2 YSYEKL. The CDR3 is made up of 14 amino acids. V shed 5 bases and J shed 6 bases, with 16 bases lying between them. CDR3 coding DNA: TGCGCCAGCAGCTACCCAACAGGGTCTTCTGAAGCTTTCTTT. Translation: CASSYPTGSSEAFF.

The CDR3 coding sequence is TGTGCCAGCACTAGGTCACTATATGGTCCCGAGCAGTACTTC. It codes for CASTRSLYGPEQYF. The V call is TRBV6-5, the J call TRBJ2-7; D remains unclear. Germline-derived CDR1 and CDR2 are MNHEY and SVGAGI. V was cut by 7 bases and J by 6 bases, with 19 bases left in between. CDR3 size: 14 residues.

The chain couples TRBV6-5 to TRBJ1-5; maybe TRBD1 (6 bases). CDR3 length: 13 amino acids. CDR1 MNHEY and CDR2 SVGAGI come from the germline V gene. V dropped 6 bases and J dropped 9 bases, with 15 bases sitting between them. Here the CDR3 DNA reads TGTGCCAGCAGCGCAGGGGACGGAGGGCCCCAGCATTTT. Residues: CASSAGDGGPQHF.

In its sample, this clone was seen a few times. The J gene is TRBJ2-7, the V gene TRBV5-4, with D hard to call. V was pared by 1 base and J by 6 bases, with 11 bases between. This CDR3 region has 13 residues. CDR1 and CDR2 from the germline V gene are SGHNT and YYREEE (reference sequence). This CDR3 reads CASSLTGLGEQYF. As DNA, the CDR3 is TGTGCCAGCAGCTTGACCGGGTTGGGCGAGCAGTACTTC.

The rearrangement joins TRBV7-2 to TRBJ2-7, with D possibly TRBD1 on 6 matching bases. V was clipped by 5 bases and J by 2 bases, with 10 bases between them. Germline CDR1 reads SGHTA; CDR2 reads FQGNSA. The CDR3 is 13 residues long. CDR3 protein: CASSIRQAYEQYF. The CDR3 bases are TGTGCCAGCAGCATTCGACAGGCCTACGAGCAGTACTTC.

The chain is built from TRBV6-2 or TRBV6-3 and TRBJ2-7; 13 bases match TRBD2. Germline CDR1 reads MNHEY; CDR2 reads SVGEGT. V lost 0 bases to trimming and J lost 4 bases; unmatched junction nucleotides: 3. The CDR3 is 16 residues long. The DNA for the CDR3 is TGTGCCAGCAGTTACTCACTAGCGGGGGGGCCGTACGAGCAGTACTTC. Translated: CASSYSLAGGPYEQYF.

V usage is TRBV19 and J usage is TRBJ2-1; 13 nucleotides line up with TRBD2. The junction had 5 bases not matched to a gene; V was cut back by 6 bases and J by 9 bases. The CDR3 contains 14 residues. CDR1 and CDR2 (germline): LNHDA, SQIVND (reference sequence). CDR3 DNA sequence: TGTGCCAGTAGAGACGGACTAGCGGGAGTTGAGCAGTTCTTC. Amino acids: CASRDGLAGVEQFF.

The chain joins TRBV27 to TRBJ2-1; 7 bases line up with TRBD2. Germline V gene lookup returns CDR1 MNHEY and CDR2 SMNVEV (reference sequence). Trimming took 5 bases from V and 5 from J; bases not matched to a gene: 12. CDR3 length: 16 residues. In DNA form, the CDR3 reads TGTGCCAGCAGTCTAACCCTAGCGGAAATGCACAATGAGCAGTTCTTC. Its translation: CASSLTLAEMHNEQFF.

This clone was seen a handful of times. This chain links TRBV7-2 with TRBJ2-7; possibly TRBD1 for D (6 bases). V was pared by 1 base and J by 0 bases, with 10 bases between. Germline CDR1 and CDR2: SGHTA and FQGNSA. The CDR3 contains 15 residues. The CDR3 spells CASSLVAGDSYEQYF. For the CDR3, the DNA is TGTGCCAGCAGCTTAGTCGCAGGGGACTCCTACGAGCAGTACTTC.

The chain is built from TRBV14 and TRBJ2-1, with D maybe TRBD1 (5 bases). The germline V gene has CDR1 SGHDN and CDR2 FVKESK. CDR3 size: 15 residues. V was cut by 2 bases and J by 3 bases, with 11 bases left in between. The CDR3 sequence: CASSQQGKGYNEQFF. For the CDR3, the DNA is TGTGCCAGCAGCCAACAGGGAAAGGGCTACAATGAGCAGTTCTTC.

The chain employs TRBV28 and TRBJ1-6, with unresolved D. This CDR3 is built from 15 residues. Trimming took 6 bases from V and 0 from J, leaving 9 bases between them. From germline, CDR1 is MDHEN and CDR2 SYDVKM. The DNA of the CDR3 is TGTGCCAGCAGCCCGGGTGGCTCCTATAATTCACCCCTCCACTTT. Amino acid sequence: CASSPGGSYNSPLHF. The full variable domain, completed using reference TRBV28 and TRBJ1-6, is DVKVTQSSRYLVKRTGEKVFLECVQDMDHENMFWYRQDPGLGLRLIYFSYDVKMKEKGDIPEGYSVSREKKERFSLILESASTNQTSMYLCASSPGGSYNSPLHFGNGTRLTVT.

CDR3 residues: CASSQDTGVWYGYTF. DNA for the CDR3: TGTGCCAGCAGCCAAGACACAGGGGTATGGTATGGCTACACCTTC. The chain links TRBV3-1 (or the pseudogene TRBV3-2) to TRBJ1-2, with 7 bases fitting TRBD1. The trim removed 0 bases at V and 5 bases at J, leaving 6 bases unmatched. The CDR3 sequence is 15 residues long. Looked up from germline, CDR1 is LGHDT and CDR2 is YNNKEL (reference sequence).

The J gene is TRBJ1-4, the V gene TRBV5-4; D perhaps matches TRBD1 (6 bases). V dropped 0 bases and J dropped 8 bases, with 14 bases sitting between them. Looked up from germline, CDR1 is SGHNT and CDR2 is YYREEE (reference sequence). This CDR3 region has 15 residues. CDR3 region: CASSLEQGLGEKLFF. DNA of the CDR3: TGTGCCAGCAGCTTGGAACAGGGCCTGGGGGAAAAACTGTTTTTT.

This clone was observed once. This chain connects TRBV7-9 to TRBJ1-2; D not resolved. This CDR3 contains 13 residues. CDR1 and CDR2 from the germline V gene are SEHNR and FQNEAQ (reference sequence). Trimming pared 3 bases from V and 6 bases from J, leaving 11 bases between. CDR3 loop: CASSLAGLDGYTF. The DNA for the CDR3 is TGTGCCAGCAGCTTGGCTGGCCTTGATGGCTACACCTTC.

The genes are TRBV7-9 and TRBJ2-5; 8 bases map to TRBD2. Germline V CDR1 and CDR2: SEHNR, FQNEAQ (reference sequence). The CDR3 covers 14 residues. The V segment lost 5 bases and the J segment 4 bases; nucleotides outside the gene matches: 6. CDR3 amino acids: CASSRPGLGETQYF. In nucleotides, the CDR3 is TGTGCCAGCAGCAGACCGGGACTAGGAGAGACCCAGTACTTC.

The genes are TRBV5-8 and TRBJ1-5; D is unclear. Germline CDR1 and CDR2: SGHTS and YDEGEE. CDR3 length: 14 residues. V was pared by 3 bases and J by 4 bases, with 11 bases between. CDR3 coding DNA: TGTGCCAGCAGCTCTACAGTATCGAATCAGCCCCAGCATTTT. Protein: CASSSTVSNQPQHF.

The CDR3: CASSPTYSNQPQHF. The CDR3 nucleotides read TGTGCCAGCAGTCCCACTTATAGCAATCAGCCCCAGCATTTT. This rearrangement joins TRBV14 to TRBJ1-5, with D uncertain. The germline CDR1 and CDR2 sequences are SGHDN and FVKESK. The CDR3 has 14 amino acids. With 6 bases removed from V and 0 bases from J, the gap between germline ends came to 9 bases.

The chain carries TRBV4-3 and TRBJ1-4, with 10 bases that match TRBD1. CDR1 LGHNA and CDR2 YSLEER come from the germline V gene. Losses at the gene ends were 0 bases for V and 6 bases for J; bases not matched to a gene: 7. The CDR3 spans 17 residues. The CDR3 sequence is CASSQDRTGGHYEKLFF. The CDR3, as DNA: TGCGCCAGCAGCCAAGATAGGACAGGGGGACATTATGAAAAACTGTTTTTT.

The J gene is TRBJ2-5, the V gene TRBV11-2, with D possibly being TRBD2 (6 bases). V lost 1 base, J lost 2 bases, and 14 bases lay in between. The germline V gene encodes CDR1 SGHAT and CDR2 FQNNGV. The CDR3 consists of 16 residues. CDR3 DNA: TGTGCCAGCAGCTTAGGGTCCAGGGCGGGGCAAGAGACCCAGTACTTC. It yields the protein CASSLGSRAGQETQYF.